This T cell receptor (beta chain) originates from a study of blood T cells in healthy people across ages. Germline V lookup: CDR1 MNHNY, CDR2 SVGAGI (reference sequence). J was trimmed by 7 bases and V by 7 bases; bases with no gene match: 7. This CDR3 is 16 amino acids long. This clonotype has only a few counts. A J-beta primer mix and a sample-barcoded 5' primer were used in a second PCR of roughly 6 to 12 cycles. Every sample gave at least 2.5 million paired-end reads containing CDR3. One entry per CDR3 protein results from TCRdb running MiXCR on the 5' RACE reads. This sample has about 1.4 million distinct CDR3 sequences, with 45% to 70% found just once.

The sequence derives from a man aged 18 to 35 in good health. Sequencing was performed on blood. V gene TRBV6-6 combines with J gene TRBJ2-1, with 16 bases matching TRBD2. The CDR3 coding sequence is TGTGCCAGCAAAGGGACTAGCGGGAGGGCCTTTAATGAGCAGTTCTTC. It is translated as CASKGTSGRAFNEQFF.